Sequencing of this TCR beta chain was carried out in a study of glioma-infiltrating T cells. Findings and caveats of the study: Only very few CDR3 sequences appeared in both tissue and blood. Above-expected tissue-blood divergence occurred in all gliomas, most in low-grade ones.

In germline, CDR1 is DFQATT, CDR2 SNEGSKA (reference sequence). The CDR3 contains 16 residues. V was clipped by 0 bases and J by 2 bases; unmatched bases: 9. This clonotype occurred many times. As yet, its antigen is unknown. Using RNA template, CDR3s of TCR alpha and beta were amplified with iRepertoire arm-PCR. Input was roughly 85-450 ng of tissue mRNA or PBMC total RNA. One entry per CDR3 protein results from TCRdb running MiXCR on the multiplex PCR reads. Of fewer than 200,000 distinct CDR3 sequences in the sample, around 40% were seen once. Sequencing input: glioma tissue, nonneoplastic brain tissue, or PBMCs (not recorded which). This rearrangement joins TRBV20-1 to TRBJ2-7; 8 nucleotides match TRBD2. The clonotype comes from a human donor with low-grade glioma or glioblastoma, undergoing nonglioma brain surgery, or in good health (not recorded which). The CDR3 loop is CSARDQLAELPYEQYF. CDR3 in DNA: TGCAGTGCTAGAGATCAACTAGCGGAGCTCCCCTACGAGCAGTACTTC.